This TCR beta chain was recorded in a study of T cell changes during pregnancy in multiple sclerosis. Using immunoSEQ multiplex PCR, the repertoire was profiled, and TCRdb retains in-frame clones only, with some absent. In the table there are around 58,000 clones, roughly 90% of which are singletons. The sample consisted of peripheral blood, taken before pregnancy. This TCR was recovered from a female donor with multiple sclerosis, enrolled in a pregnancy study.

The CDR3 DNA sequence: TGTGCCAGCAGCTTTTGGACAGGGCGAGGTGAAGCTTTCTTT. Its protein is CASSFWTGRGEAFF. The V and J genes are TRBV7-9 and TRBJ1-1, with 8 positions matching TRBD1. The CDR3 consists of 14 residues. Germline values: CDR1 SEHNR, CDR2 FQNEAQ (reference sequence). Trimming took 3 bases from V and 7 from J; bases not matched to a gene: 7.